Following are 31 T cell receptor beta chains from one sample sequenced in a study of regulatory T cells in long-lasting Graves disease. The time point was: persistent/refractory GD, antithyroid drugs over 5 years with positive TRAb. Researchers made the TCR library from RNA that was extracted from PBMCs. HTBI primers from iRepertoire and Arm-PCR of CDR3 regions yielded the TCR beta libraries. TCRdb itself ran the multiplex PCR reads through MiXCR, one entry per CDR3 protein. Found here are 400,000 or so distinct CDR3 sequences, less than 25% of them singletons; the top ten hold about 20%. This specimen was peripheral blood mononuclear cells (PBMCs), taken when the disease was refractory, from a patient treated with antithyroid drugs. The receptors were sampled from a female donor with Graves disease.

V gene TRBV29-1 combines with J gene TRBJ2-6; 7 bases are a match to TRBD1. CDR1 and CDR2 from the germline V gene are SQVTM and ANQGSEA. The CDR3 covers 18 residues. The CDR3 DNA reads as TGCATCCGTCGGGCAGGACAGGTATTCGGCTCTGGGGCCAACGTCCTGACTTTC. Its protein is CIRRAGQVFGSGANVLTF. Full variable domain (rest looked up from reference TRBV29-1 and TRBJ2-6): SAVISQKPSRDICQRGTSLTIQCQVDSQVTMMFWYRQQPGQSLTLIATANQGSEATYESGFVIDKFPISRPNLTFSTLTVSNMSPEDSSIYLCIRRAGQVFGSGANVLTFGAGSRLTVL.

This clonotype was counted between two and nine times. The V and J genes are TRBV7-9 and TRBJ2-7; 9 nucleotides line up with TRBD1. With V trimmed by 4 bases and J by 2 bases, 9 bases remained unmatched. Per germline, CDR1 SEHNR and CDR2 FQNEAQ (reference sequence). The CDR3 length is 16 residues. For the CDR3, the DNA is TGTGCCAGCAGCTCCCCCGGGACAGGGCCGACCTACGAGCAGTACTTC. Its protein product is CASSSPGTGPTYEQYF.

The gene calls are TRBV7-9 and TRBJ1-1; 7 nucleotides agree with TRBD1. Germline CDR1 and CDR2: SEHNR and FQNEAQ (reference sequence). J gave up 11 bases and V 7 bases, and 7 bases lay outside the gene matches. The CDR3 length is 11 residues. The CDR3 DNA follows: TGTGCCAGCATCCTAACAGGGGTGGCTTTCTTT. This gives the protein CASILTGVAFF.

Only a few counts were recorded for this clonotype. The chain has TRBV7-2 and TRBJ2-7, with D perhaps matching TRBD1 or TRBD2 (5 bases each). Trimming cost V 2 bases and J 2 bases, with 13 bases left between them. This CDR3 is built from 15 residues. Germline CDR1 SGHTA, CDR2 FQGNSA. For the CDR3, the DNA is TGTGCCAGCAGCTTAACGAGGGGAATTACCTACGAGCAGTACTTC. Its translation is CASSLTRGITYEQYF.

This clonotype has just a few counts. This chain links TRBV7-2 with TRBJ1-5, with D uncertain. The CDR3 sequence is 15 residues long. Trimming pared 5 bases from V and 4 bases from J, leaving 15 bases between. From germline, CDR1 is SGHTA and CDR2 FQGNSA. The CDR3 reads CASSRAGSGNQPQHF. In nucleotides, the CDR3 is TGTGCCAGCAGCCGCGCCGGGAGTGGAAATCAGCCCCAGCATTTT.

This clonotype showed up just a few times. The rearrangement joins TRBV7-2 to TRBJ1-6; D gene unclear. Trimming cost V 5 bases and J 7 bases, with 15 bases left between them. The germline CDR1 and CDR2 sequences are SGHTA and FQGNSA. The CDR3 spans 15 residues. This CDR3 reads CASSPSELGNSPLHF. CDR3 DNA: TGTGCCAGCAGCCCCTCAGAGCTCGGGAATTCACCCCTCCACTTT.

This clonotype showed up just a few times. CDR3: CASSSLRTGGKNEQFF. CDR3 coding DNA: TGTGCCAGCAGCTCCCTTCGGACAGGGGGCAAGAATGAGCAGTTCTTC. The chain joins TRBV12-3 or TRBV12-4 to TRBJ2-1, with TRBD1 matching over 11 bases. This CDR3 region has 16 residues. With V trimmed by 6 bases and J by 7 bases, 11 bases remained unmatched.

This clonotype appeared many times. This chain connects TRBV3-1 to TRBJ2-2; weak D call: TRBD2 (6 bases). V lost 4 bases and J 6 bases, leaving 21 bases between the germline ends. The germline gives CDR1 LGHDT, CDR2 YNNKEL (reference sequence). The length of the CDR3 is 17 residues. In DNA, the CDR3 is TGTGCCAGCAGCCGGCCCGCCAGAGGGCGGGGCGCCGGGGAGCTGTTTTTT. As protein: CASSRPARGRGAGELFF.

To note about this clonotype: This clone may be a read error of a much larger clone one base away. The V call is TRBV10-3, the J call TRBJ2-7; D gene uncertain. Trimming cost V 5 bases and J 2 bases, with 13 bases left between them. This CDR3 contains 14 residues. Germline CDR1 and CDR2: ENHRY and SYGVKD. CDR3: CAISSEVGAYEQYF. The CDR3 DNA reads as TGTGCCATCAGTTCCGAAGTCGGCGCCTACGAGCAGTACTTC.

In its sample, this clonotype was seen many times. The rearrangement joins TRBV28 to TRBJ2-7; 9 nucleotides match TRBD1. The V and J ends lost 4 bases and 2 bases, in that order; junction bases with no gene match: 12. Looked up from germline, CDR1 is MDHEN and CDR2 is SYDVKM. The CDR3 length is 17 residues. CDR3 region: CASSSIWTDRGTYEQYF. CDR3 nucleotides: TGTGCCAGCAGTTCCATTTGGACAGACAGGGGGACCTACGAGCAGTACTTC.

This clonotype was detected only a few times. The chain is built from TRBV5-5 and TRBJ1-1, with 11 bases aligning to TRBD1. The CDR3 is 15 residues long. CDR1 SGHKS and CDR2 YYEKEE come from the germline V gene (reference sequence). J gave up 6 bases and V 4 bases, and 8 bases lay outside the gene matches. CDR3 amino acids: CASSGGQGVGSEAFF. Written as DNA, the CDR3 is TGTGCCAGCAGCGGGGGACAGGGGGTGGGCTCTGAAGCTTTCTTT.

V usage is TRBV29-1 and J usage is TRBJ1-1; D not resolved. V lost 2 bases, J lost 4 bases, and 8 bases lay in between. CDR3 size: 12 residues. Germline values: CDR1 SQVTM, CDR2 ANQGSEA. CDR3 sequence: CSVETPATEAFF. CDR3 nucleotide sequence: TGCAGCGTTGAAACGCCCGCCACTGAAGCTTTCTTT.

This clonotype came up many times. The genes are TRBV12-3 or TRBV12-4 and TRBJ1-2; no clear D gene. The V end lost 0 bases, the J end lost 5 bases, and 10 bases lay between the germline ends. The CDR3 extends over 14 amino acids. The CDR3 sequence is CASSLARVLYGYTF. Here the CDR3 DNA reads TGTGCCAGCAGTTTAGCCCGGGTCCTGTATGGCTACACCTTC.

This chain links TRBV12-3 or TRBV12-4 with TRBJ2-3; 12 nucleotides match TRBD2. This CDR3 has 14 amino acids. Germline trimming cut 4 bases from V and 10 bases from J; bases unmatched to any gene: 6. DNA of the CDR3: TGTGCCAGCAGTTGGCCTAGCGGGAGGGCCGCGCAGTATTTT. Translation gives CASSWPSGRAAQYF.

The genes are TRBV19 and TRBJ2-1; D gene ambiguous. Germline V gives CDR1 LNHDA, CDR2 SQIVND (reference sequence). Trimming cost V 7 bases and J 5 bases, with 18 bases left between them. This CDR3 region has 15 residues. This CDR3 is CASTLTGGENNEQFF. The CDR3 DNA is TGTGCCAGTACCCTTACTGGCGGAGAGAACAATGAGCAGTTCTTC.

This clonotype appeared a few times. The chain links TRBV7-3 to TRBJ2-7, with D unresolved. V lost 1 base, J lost 3 bases, and 10 bases lay in between. CDR1 is SGHTA, CDR2 FQGTGA, per germline. This CDR3 has 14 residues. The CDR3 DNA reads TGTGCCAGCAGCTTAAACCCTTTGGGCTACGAGCAGTACTTC. Protein product: CASSLNPLGYEQYF.

The chain couples TRBV7-2 to TRBJ2-1; 9 positions agree with TRBD2. Germline V gene lookup returns CDR1 SGHTA and CDR2 FQGNSA. This CDR3 has 15 residues. The V segment lost 2 bases and the J segment 4 bases; nucleotides outside the gene matches: 3. In DNA, the CDR3 is TGTGCCAGCAGCTTACTAGCGGGGCCATACAATGAGCAGTTCTTC. It codes for CASSLLAGPYNEQFF.

This clonotype was observed many times. This chain uses TRBV12-3 or TRBV12-4 with TRBJ2-5, with TRBD1 matching over 8 bases. CDR3 length equals 14 residues. V shed 4 bases, J shed 5 bases, and the junction held 6 bases outside the gene matches. This CDR3 reads CASSSRTGRETQYF. CDR3 nucleotides: TGTGCCAGCAGTTCGCGGACAGGGCGGGAGACCCAGTACTTC.

V gene TRBV7-2 combines with J gene TRBJ1-3; 7 bases agree with TRBD1. CDR3 length: 15 amino acids. The V gene end was trimmed by 4 bases and the J gene end by 1 base; junction bases not matched to a gene: 4. The germline CDR1 and CDR2 sequences are SGHTA and FQGNSA. The CDR3 bases are TGTGCCAGCAGCTGGAGGACAGGATCTGGAAACACCATATATTTT. Translating it yields CASSWRTGSGNTIYF.

The chain combines TRBV14 with TRBJ2-7; 7 nucleotides match TRBD2. After removal of 4 bases from V and 6 bases from J, the junction contained 9 bases not matched to a gene. Germline CDR1 is SGHDN and CDR2 is FVKESK. The CDR3 spans 14 residues. CDR3 nucleotide sequence: TGTGCCAGCAGCCCCTCTTGGGGGGGAGTCGAGCAGTACTTC. Translated: CASSPSWGGVEQYF.

This chain joins TRBV4-3 and TRBJ2-7; 7 bases line up with TRBD2. Losses at the gene ends were 0 bases for V and 5 bases for J; bases not matched to a gene: 4. The CDR3 consists of 14 residues. Germline V gene sequence: CDR1 LGHNA, CDR2 YSLEER. The DNA for the CDR3 is TGCGCCAGCAGCCAAGATTGGGACTACGACGAGCAGTACTTC. Its protein product is CASSQDWDYDEQYF.

The rearrangement links TRBV4-1 to TRBJ1-1, with D perhaps matching TRBD1 (6 bases). Germline loops: CDR1 MGHRA, CDR2 YSYEKL. CDR3 length equals 15 residues. V gave up 1 base and J gave up 1 base, with 10 bases separating them. This chain's CDR3 is CASSQVGGANTEAFF. CDR3 nucleotides: TGCGCCAGCAGCCAAGTTGGGGGGGCGAACACTGAAGCTTTCTTT.

The rearrangement joins TRBV19 to TRBJ1-5, with a tentative D call TRBD1 (5 bases). This CDR3 is built from 14 residues. Trimming took off 7 bases at V and 7 bases at J, with 17 bases between the two ends. Germline V gene sequence: CDR1 LNHDA, CDR2 SQIVND (reference sequence). Written as DNA, the CDR3 is TGTGCCAGTAATCCCGGGCAGGGTCACCAGCCCCAGCATTTT. It specifies CASNPGQGHQPQHF. Drawing the rest from reference TRBV19 and TRBJ1-5, the complete variable domain is DGGITQSPKYLFRKEGQNVTLSCEQNLNHDAMYWYRQDPGQGLRLIYYSQIVNDFQKGDIAEGYSVSREKKESFPLTVTSAQKNPTAFYLCASNPGQGHQPQHFGDGTRLSIL.

The rearrangement joins TRBV7-2 to TRBJ2-5, with 8 bases identical to TRBD2. J gave up 3 bases and V 5 bases, and 14 bases lay outside the gene matches. CDR1 and CDR2 from the germline V gene are SGHTA and FQGNSA. The CDR3 totals 17 residues. The CDR3 DNA reads TGTGCCAGCAGCCCTAGGTACAGACGACTAGCGAAAGAGACCCAGTACTTC. Encoded protein: CASSPRYRRLAKETQYF.

This clonotype was observed a few times. The chain recombines TRBV30 with TRBJ2-7, with D possibly being TRBD2 (6 bases). CDR1 is GTSNPN and CDR2 is SVGIG in the germline V gene (reference sequence). The V end lost 2 bases, the J end lost 4 bases, and 12 bases lay between the germline ends. The CDR3 has 13 residues. The CDR3 spells CAWSKVGGYEQYF. The CDR3 DNA reads as TGTGCCTGGAGTAAGGTCGGGGGATACGAGCAGTACTTC.

This clonotype was recorded many times. The V gene is TRBV30, the J gene TRBJ1-4, with D possibly being TRBD1 (5 bases). There are 14 residues in the CDR3. V shed 0 bases and J shed 9 bases, with 14 bases lying between them. CDR1 is GTSNPN, CDR2 SVGIG, per germline (reference sequence). This CDR3 reads CAWSVWGGRKKLFF. CDR3 bases: TGTGCCTGGAGTGTTTGGGGCGGTCGGAAAAAACTGTTTTTT.

This clonotype was seen many times. The chain joins TRBV7-2 to TRBJ2-7; perhaps TRBD1 as D (6 bases). The ends were cut back, 2 bases at V and 0 bases at J, with 11 bases in the middle. The CDR3 covers 15 residues. Germline CDR1 SGHTA, CDR2 FQGNSA. The CDR3: CASSLRRDTSYEQYF. The CDR3 region has the DNA TGTGCCAGCAGCTTAAGACGGGACACCTCCTACGAGCAGTACTTC.

A remark on this clonotype: The limits of the CDR3 on the DNA are not certain, so only TCRdb's listed CDR3 is given. V is TRBV5-1 and J is TRBJ1-4; TRBD1, the table's D call, was not compared with the DNA. Germline CDR1 SGHRS, CDR2 YFSETQ. The CDR3 is 22 residues long, ends included. CDR3 protein: CASSFYICSASPPGQGWEKLFF.

The chain is built from TRBV12-3 or TRBV12-4 and TRBJ2-2; 9 bases map to TRBD2. The CDR3 totals 19 residues. With V trimmed by 5 bases and J by 5 bases, 18 bases remained unmatched. This chain's CDR3 is CASSPIAVGSGSGTGELFF. For the CDR3, the DNA is TGTGCCAGCAGTCCTATTGCGGTGGGTAGCGGGAGCGGTACCGGGGAGCTGTTTTTT.

This clonotype was picked up a small number of times. The junction departs from the called germline gene at one end, perhaps through a read error. The chain carries TRBV3-1 and TRBJ2-7; D may be TRBD1 (5 bases). The CDR3 runs 14 residues. CDR1 is LGHDT, CDR2 YNNKEL, per germline (reference sequence). The CDR3 region is CASSQDSSSYEQYF. The CDR3 DNA sequence: TGCGCCAGCAGCCAAGACAGTAGCTCCTACGAGCAGTACTTC.

This clonotype has more than one count but fewer than ten. A much larger clone lies a single base off, so this may be a read error. The genes are TRBV2 and TRBJ2-6, with 7 nucleotides matching TRBD1. In germline, CDR1 is SNHLY, CDR2 FYNNEI. The CDR3 runs to 16 residues. V shed 7 bases and J 2 bases; nucleotides not matched to a gene: 8. The CDR3 is CASTGTARTGANVLTF. In DNA form, the CDR3 reads TGTGCCAGCACGGGGACAGCCAGGACTGGGGCCAACGTCCTGACTTTC.